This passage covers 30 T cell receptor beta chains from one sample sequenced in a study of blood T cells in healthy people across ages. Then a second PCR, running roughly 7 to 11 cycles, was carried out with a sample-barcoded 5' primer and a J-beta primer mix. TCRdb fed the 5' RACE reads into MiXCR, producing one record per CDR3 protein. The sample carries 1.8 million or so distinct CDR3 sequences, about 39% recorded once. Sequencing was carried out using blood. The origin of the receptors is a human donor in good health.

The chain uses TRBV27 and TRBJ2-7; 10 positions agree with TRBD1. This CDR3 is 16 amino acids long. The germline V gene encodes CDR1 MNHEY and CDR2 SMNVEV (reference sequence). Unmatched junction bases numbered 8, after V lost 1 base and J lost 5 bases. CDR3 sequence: CASSLLTGGNLNEQYF. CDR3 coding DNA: TGTGCCAGCAGTTTATTGACAGGGGGCAATTTAAACGAGCAGTACTTC.

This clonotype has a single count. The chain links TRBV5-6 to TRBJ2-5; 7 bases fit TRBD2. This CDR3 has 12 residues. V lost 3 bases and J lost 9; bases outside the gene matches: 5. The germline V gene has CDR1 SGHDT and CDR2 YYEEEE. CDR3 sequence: CASSSVREAQYF. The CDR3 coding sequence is TGTGCCAGCAGCTCCGTCCGGGAGGCCCAGTACTTC.

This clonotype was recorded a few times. This CDR3 is CASSYSRLAGEERWDEQFF. CDR3 DNA: TGTGCCAGCAGTTACTCGAGACTAGCGGGGGAGGAACGTTGGGATGAGCAGTTCTTC. This rearrangement joins TRBV6-2 or TRBV6-3 to TRBJ2-1; 12 bases are shared with TRBD2. Germline values: CDR1 MNHEY, CDR2 SVGEGT. The CDR3 contains 19 residues. V was clipped by 0 bases and J by 8 bases; unmatched bases: 14.

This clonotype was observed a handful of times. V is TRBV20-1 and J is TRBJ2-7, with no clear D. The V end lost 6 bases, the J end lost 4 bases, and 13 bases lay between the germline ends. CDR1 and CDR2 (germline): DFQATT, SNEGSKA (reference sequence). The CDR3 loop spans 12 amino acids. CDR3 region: CSADPDPYEQYF. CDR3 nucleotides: TGCAGTGCAGATCCAGACCCTTACGAGCAGTACTTC.

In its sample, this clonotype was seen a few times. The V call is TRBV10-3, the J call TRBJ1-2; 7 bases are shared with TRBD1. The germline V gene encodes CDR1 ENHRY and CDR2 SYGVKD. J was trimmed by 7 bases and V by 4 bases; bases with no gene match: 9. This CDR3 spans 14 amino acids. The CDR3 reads CAISVDREGSGYTF. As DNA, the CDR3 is TGTGCCATCAGTGTTGACAGGGAAGGTTCTGGCTACACCTTC.

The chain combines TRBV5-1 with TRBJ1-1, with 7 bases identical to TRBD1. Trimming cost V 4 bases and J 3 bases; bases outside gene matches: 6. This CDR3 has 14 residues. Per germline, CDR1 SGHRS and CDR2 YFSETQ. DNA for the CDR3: TGCGCCAGCAGCCCCAGACAGGGACACACTGAAGCTTTCTTT. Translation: CASSPRQGHTEAFF. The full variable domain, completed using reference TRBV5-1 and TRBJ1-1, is KAGVTQTPRYLIKTRGQQVTLSCSPISGHRSVSWYQQTPGQGLQFLFEYFSETQRNKGNFPGRFSGRQFSNSRSEMNVSTLELGDSALYLCASSPRQGHTEAFFGQGTRLTVV.

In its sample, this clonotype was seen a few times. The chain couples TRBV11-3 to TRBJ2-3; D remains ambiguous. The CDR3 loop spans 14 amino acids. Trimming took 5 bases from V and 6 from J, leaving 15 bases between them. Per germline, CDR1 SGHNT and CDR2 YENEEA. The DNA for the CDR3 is TGTGCCAGCAGCCGAGGACGGGTGGCGGATACGCAGTATTTT. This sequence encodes CASSRGRVADTQYF.

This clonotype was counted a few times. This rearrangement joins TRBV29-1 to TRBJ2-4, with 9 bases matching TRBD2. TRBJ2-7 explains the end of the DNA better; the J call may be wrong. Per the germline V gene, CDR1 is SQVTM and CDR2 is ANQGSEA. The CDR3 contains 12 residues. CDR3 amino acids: CSVIAGESEQYF. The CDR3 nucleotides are TGCAGCGTAATAGCGGGGGAGTCCGAGCAGTACTTC.

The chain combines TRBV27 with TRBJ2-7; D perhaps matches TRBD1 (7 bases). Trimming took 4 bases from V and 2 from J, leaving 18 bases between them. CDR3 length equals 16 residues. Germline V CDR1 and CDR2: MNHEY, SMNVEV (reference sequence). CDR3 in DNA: TGTGCCAGCAGTTCTTTCGGCAGGGGGGAACCCTACGAGCAGTACTTC. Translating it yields CASSSFGRGEPYEQYF.

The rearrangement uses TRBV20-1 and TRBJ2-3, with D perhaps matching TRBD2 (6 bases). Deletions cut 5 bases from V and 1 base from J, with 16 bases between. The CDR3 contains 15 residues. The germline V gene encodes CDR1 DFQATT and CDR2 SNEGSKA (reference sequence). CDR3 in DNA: TGCAGTGCTGAATGGGGGACTTCCCGCACAGATACGCAGTATTTT. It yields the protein CSAEWGTSRTDTQYF.

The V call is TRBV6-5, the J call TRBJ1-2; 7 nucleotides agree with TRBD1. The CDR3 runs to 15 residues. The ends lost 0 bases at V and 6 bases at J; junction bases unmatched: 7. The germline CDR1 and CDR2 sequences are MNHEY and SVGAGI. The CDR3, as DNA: TGTGCCAGCAGTTACTCGGCACAGGGGCCGAATGGCTACACCTTC. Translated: CASSYSAQGPNGYTF.

CDR3 DNA sequence: TGTGCCAGCAGGCTAACTAGCGGGGGGGGGTATGAGCAGTTCTTC. It codes for CASRLTSGGGYEQFF. The V and J genes are TRBV12-3 or TRBV12-4 and TRBJ2-1; the match to TRBD2 covers 13 bases. The CDR3 extends over 15 amino acids. V lost 6 bases and J lost 8; bases outside the gene matches: 7.

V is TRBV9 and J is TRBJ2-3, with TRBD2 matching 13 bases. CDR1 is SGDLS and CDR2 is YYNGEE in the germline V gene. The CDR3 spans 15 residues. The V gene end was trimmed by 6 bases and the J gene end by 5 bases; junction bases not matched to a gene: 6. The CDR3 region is CASTRTSGGQDTQYF. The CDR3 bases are TGTGCCAGCACCCGGACTAGCGGGGGACAAGATACGCAGTATTTT.

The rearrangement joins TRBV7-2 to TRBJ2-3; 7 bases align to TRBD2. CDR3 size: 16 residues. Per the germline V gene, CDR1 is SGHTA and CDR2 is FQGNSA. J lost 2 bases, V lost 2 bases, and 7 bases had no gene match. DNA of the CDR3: TGTGCCAGCAGCTTATCAGCGGGGCTTACCACAGATACGCAGTATTTT. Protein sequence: CASSLSAGLTTDTQYF.

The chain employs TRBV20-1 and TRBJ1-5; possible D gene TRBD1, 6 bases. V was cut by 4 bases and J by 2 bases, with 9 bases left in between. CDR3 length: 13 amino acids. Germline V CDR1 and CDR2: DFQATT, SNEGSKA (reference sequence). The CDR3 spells CSATGDGNQPQHF. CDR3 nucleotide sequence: TGCAGTGCTACAGGGGATGGCAATCAGCCCCAGCATTTT.

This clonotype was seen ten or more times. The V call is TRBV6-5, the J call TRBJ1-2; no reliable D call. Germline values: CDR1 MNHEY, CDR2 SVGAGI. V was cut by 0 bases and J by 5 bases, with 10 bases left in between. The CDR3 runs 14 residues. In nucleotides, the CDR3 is TGTGCCAGCAGTTACTCCGGACCTGCGTATGGCTACACCTTC. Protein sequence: CASSYSGPAYGYTF.

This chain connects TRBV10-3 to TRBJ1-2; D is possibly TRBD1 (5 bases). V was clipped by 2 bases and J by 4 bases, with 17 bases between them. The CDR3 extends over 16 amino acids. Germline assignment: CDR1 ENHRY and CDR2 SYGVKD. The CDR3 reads CAISELPSSGTYGYTF. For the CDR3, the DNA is TGTGCCATCAGTGAGCTCCCCTCTTCAGGGACCTATGGCTACACCTTC.

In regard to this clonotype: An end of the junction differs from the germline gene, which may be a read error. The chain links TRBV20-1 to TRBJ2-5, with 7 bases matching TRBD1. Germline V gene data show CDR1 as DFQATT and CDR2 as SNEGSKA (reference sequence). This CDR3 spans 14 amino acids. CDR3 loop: CGATHRTGQETQYF. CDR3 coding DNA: TGCGGTGCAACCCATCGGACAGGCCAAGAGACCCAGTACTTC.

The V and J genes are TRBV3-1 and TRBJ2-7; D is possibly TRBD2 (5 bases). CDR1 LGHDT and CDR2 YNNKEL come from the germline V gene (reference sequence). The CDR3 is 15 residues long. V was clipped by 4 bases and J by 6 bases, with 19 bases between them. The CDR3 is CASSLRGNGRSEQYF. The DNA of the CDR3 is TGTGCCAGCAGCCTGCGAGGGAACGGTCGGTCCGAGCAGTACTTC.

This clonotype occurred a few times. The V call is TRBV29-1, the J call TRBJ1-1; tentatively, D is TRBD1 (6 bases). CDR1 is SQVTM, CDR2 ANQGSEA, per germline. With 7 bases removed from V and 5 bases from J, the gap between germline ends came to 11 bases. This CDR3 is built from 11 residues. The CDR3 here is CSGTGRTEAFF. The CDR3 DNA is TGCAGCGGTACAGGGCGGACTGAAGCTTTCTTT. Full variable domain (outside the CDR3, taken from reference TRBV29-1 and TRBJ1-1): SAVISQKPSRDICQRGTSLTIQCQVDSQVTMMFWYRQQPGQSLTLIATANQGSEATYESGFVIDKFPISRPNLTFSTLTVSNMSPEDSSIYLCSGTGRTEAFFGQGTRLTVV.

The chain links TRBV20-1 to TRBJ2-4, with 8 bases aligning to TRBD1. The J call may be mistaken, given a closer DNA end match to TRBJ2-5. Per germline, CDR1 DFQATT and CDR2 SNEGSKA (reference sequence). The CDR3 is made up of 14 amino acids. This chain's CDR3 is CSARKDRVQETQYF. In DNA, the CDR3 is TGCAGTGCTAGAAAGGACAGGGTCCAAGAGACCCAGTACTTC.

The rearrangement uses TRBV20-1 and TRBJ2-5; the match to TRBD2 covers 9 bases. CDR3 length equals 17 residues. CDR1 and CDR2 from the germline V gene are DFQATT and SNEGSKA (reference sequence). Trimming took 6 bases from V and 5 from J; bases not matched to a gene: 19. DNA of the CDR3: TGCAGTGCAGCGGGGGGACCTAGGGGGGCCGTCGACGAGACCCAGTACTTC. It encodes CSAAGGPRGAVDETQYF.

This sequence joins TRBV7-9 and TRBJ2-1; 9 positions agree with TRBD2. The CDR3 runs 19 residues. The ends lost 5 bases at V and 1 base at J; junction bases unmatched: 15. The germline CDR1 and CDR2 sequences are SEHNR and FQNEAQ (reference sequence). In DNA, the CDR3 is TGTGCCAGCAGCCCCTCCCTAGCGGGAAAACACCATTCCTACAATGAGCAGTTCTTC. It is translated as CASSPSLAGKHHSYNEQFF.

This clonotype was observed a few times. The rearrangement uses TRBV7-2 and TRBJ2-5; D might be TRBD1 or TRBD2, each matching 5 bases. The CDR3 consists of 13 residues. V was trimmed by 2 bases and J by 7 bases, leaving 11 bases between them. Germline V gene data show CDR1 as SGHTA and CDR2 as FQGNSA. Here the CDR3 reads CASSLRDQGTQYF. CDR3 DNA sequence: TGTGCCAGCAGCTTACGGGACCAGGGGACCCAGTACTTC.

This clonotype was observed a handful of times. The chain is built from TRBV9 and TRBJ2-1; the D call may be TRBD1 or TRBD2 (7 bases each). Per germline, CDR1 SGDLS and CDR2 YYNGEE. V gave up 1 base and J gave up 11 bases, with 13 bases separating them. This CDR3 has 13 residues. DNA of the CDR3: TGTGCCAGCAGCGTAAGCAGGGGGGGGAAGCAGTTCTTC. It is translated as CASSVSRGGKQFF. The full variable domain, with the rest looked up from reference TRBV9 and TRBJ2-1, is DSGVTQTPKHLITATGQRVTLRCSPRSGDLSVYWYQQSLDQGLQFLIQYYNGEERAKGNILERFSAQQFPDLHSELNLSSLELGDSALYFCASSVSRGGKQFFGPGTRLTVL.

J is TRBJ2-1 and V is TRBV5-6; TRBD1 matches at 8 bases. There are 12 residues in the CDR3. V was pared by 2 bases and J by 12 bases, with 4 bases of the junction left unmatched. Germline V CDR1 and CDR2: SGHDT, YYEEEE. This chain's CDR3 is CASSFVGQGQFF. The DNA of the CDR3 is TGTGCCAGCAGCTTTGTTGGACAGGGGCAGTTCTTC.

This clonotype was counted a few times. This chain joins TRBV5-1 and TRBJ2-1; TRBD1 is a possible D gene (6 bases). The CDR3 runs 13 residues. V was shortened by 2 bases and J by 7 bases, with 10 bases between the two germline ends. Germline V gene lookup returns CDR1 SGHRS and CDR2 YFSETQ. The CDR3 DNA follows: TGCGCCAGCAGCTTTGGGGGCGCGAATGAGCAGTTCTTC. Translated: CASSFGGANEQFF.

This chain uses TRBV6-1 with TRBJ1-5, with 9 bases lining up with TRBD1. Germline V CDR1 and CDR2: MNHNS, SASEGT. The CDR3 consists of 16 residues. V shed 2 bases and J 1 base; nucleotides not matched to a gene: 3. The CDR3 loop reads CASSEWTGVSNQPQHF. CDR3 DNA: TGTGCCAGCAGTGAATGGACAGGGGTGAGCAATCAGCCCCAGCATTTT.

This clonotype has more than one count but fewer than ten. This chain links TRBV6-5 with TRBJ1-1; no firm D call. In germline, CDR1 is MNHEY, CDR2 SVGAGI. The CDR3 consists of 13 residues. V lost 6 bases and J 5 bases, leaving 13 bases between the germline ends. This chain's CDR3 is CASSPLRTTEAFF. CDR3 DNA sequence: TGTGCCAGCAGCCCACTGAGAACAACTGAAGCTTTCTTT.

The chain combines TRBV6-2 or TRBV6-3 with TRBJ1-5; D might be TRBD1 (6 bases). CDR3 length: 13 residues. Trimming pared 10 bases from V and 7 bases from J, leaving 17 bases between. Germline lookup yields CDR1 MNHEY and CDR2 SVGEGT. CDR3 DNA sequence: TGTGCCACCTACTGGGGGGGCGGGCAGCCCCAGCATTTT. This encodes CATYWGGGQPQHF.